The clone carrying this T cell receptor beta chain came up many times. For CDR3 and TCR beta VDJ profiling, genomic DNA was the template used. TCRdb re-called the reads through MiXCR, storing one row per CDR3 protein. This table has just over 450,000 distinct CDR3 sequences, around 32% appearing once. In patients chosen for sequencing, flow cytometry had shown CD8+CD57+ cell expansion. The data were obtained in a study of CD8+CD57+ T cells in acquired aplastic anemia. V was clipped by 4 bases and J by 3 bases; unmatched bases: 9. CDR3 length: 15 amino acids. From germline, CDR1 is LNHDA and CDR2 SQIVND (reference sequence).

The chain has TRBV19 and TRBJ2-7; 7 nucleotides line up with TRBD2. This sequence was found in a human donor with aplastic anemia. The material sequenced was sorted CD4+, CD8+, or CD8+CD57+ T cells (not recorded which) from PBMCs. The CDR3 bases are TGTGCCAGTAGTAGGGGGGGGACTGGATACTACGAGCAGTACTTC. Translated, it gives CASSRGGTGYYEQYF.